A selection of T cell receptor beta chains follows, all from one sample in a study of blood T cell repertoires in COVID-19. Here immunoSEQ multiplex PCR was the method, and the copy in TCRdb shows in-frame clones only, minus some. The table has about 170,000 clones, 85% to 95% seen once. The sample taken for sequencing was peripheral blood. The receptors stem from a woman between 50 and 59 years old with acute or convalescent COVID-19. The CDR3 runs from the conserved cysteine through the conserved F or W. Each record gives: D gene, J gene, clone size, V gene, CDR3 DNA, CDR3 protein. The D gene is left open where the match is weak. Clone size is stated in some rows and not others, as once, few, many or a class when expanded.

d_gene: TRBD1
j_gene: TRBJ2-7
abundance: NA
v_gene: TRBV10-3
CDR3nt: TGTGCCATCAGTGACGACCGCATAGGGGACAGGGACTCCTACGAGCAGTACTTC
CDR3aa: CAISDDRIGDRDSYEQYF

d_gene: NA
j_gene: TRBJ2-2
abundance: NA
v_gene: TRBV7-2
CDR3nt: TGTGCCAGCAGTATTCACGGGGCCGGGGAGCTGTTTTTT
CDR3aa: CASSIHGAGELFF

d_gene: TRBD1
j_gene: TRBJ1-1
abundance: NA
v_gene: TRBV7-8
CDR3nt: TGTGCCAGCAGCTTATCCCGCCTCCGGGACAGCTACACTGAAGCTTTCTTT
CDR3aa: CASSLSRLRDSYTEAFF

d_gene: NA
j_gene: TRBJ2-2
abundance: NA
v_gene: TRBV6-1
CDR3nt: TGTGCCAGCAGAGATACTAACACCGGGGAGCTGTTTTTT
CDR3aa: CASRDTNTGELFF

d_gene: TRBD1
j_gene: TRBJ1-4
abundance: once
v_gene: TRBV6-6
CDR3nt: TGTGCCAGCAGTTACGGGACAGGGGGGCGGAATGAAAAACTGTTTTTT
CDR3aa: CASSYGTGGRNEKLFF

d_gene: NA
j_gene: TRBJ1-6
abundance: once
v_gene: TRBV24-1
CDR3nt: TGTGCCTCCGGGACAAAGGGTTCACCCCTCCACTTT
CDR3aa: CASGTKGSPLHF

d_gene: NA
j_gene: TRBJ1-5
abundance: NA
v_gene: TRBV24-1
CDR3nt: TGTGCCACCCAGGAAGGGGGCAATCAGCCCCAGCATTTT
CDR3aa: CATQEGGNQPQHF

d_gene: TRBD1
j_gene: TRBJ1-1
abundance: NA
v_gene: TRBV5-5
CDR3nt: TGTGCCAGCAGCTGGACAGGGACCGCTGAAGCTTTCTTT
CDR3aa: CASSWTGTAEAFF

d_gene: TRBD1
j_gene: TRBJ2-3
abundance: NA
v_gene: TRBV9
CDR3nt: TGTGCCAGCAGCTCCCGGGACAGGGGCACAGATACGCAGTATTTT
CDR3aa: CASSSRDRGTDTQYF

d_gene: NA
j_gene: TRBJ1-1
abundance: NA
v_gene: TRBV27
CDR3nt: TGTGCCGCTGGAGAGGTACGTTCGGAAGCTTTCTTT
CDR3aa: CAAGEVRSEAFF

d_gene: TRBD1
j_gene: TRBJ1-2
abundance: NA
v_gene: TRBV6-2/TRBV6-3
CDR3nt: TGTGCCAGCAGTTTCTCAGTGTCGGGACAGGGAGGATATGGCTACACCTTC
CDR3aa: CASSFSVSGQGGYGYTF

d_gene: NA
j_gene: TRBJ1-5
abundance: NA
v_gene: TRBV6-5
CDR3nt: TGTGCCAGCCTTCCGACAGGCCCAAATCAGCCCCAGCATTTT
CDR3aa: CASLPTGPNQPQHF

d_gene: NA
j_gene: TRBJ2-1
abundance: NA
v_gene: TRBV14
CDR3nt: TGTGCCAGCAGCCAAGTCGCGGGTTGGAATGAGCAGTTCTTC
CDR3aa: CASSQVAGWNEQFF

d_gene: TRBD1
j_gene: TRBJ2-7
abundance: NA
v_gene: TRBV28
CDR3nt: TGTGCCAGCATCACTACCGGGACAGGCTGGACCGAGCAGTACTTC
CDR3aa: CASITTGTGWTEQYF

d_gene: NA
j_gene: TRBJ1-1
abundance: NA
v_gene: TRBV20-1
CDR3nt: TGCAGTGCTAGTTTCCAGGGGACTGAAGCTTTCTTT
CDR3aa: CSASFQGTEAFF

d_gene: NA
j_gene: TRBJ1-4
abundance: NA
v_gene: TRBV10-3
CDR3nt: TGTGCCATCAGTAAAGGGGGAACTAATGAAAAACTGTTTTTT
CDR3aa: CAISKGGTNEKLFF

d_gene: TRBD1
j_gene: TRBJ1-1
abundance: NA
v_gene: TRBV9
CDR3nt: TGTGCCAGCAGCGCTATCGGGGGACAGGGAGGGACTGAAGCTTTCTTT
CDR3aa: CASSAIGGQGGTEAFF

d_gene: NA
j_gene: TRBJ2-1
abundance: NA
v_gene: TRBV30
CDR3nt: TGTGCCTGGCTTAGGGACATCTCCTACAATGAGCAGTTCTTC
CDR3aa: CAWLRDISYNEQFF

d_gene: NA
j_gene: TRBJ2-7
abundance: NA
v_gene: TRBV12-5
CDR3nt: TGTGCTAGTGGTATTACGACGGGCGAGCAGTACTTC
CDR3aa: CASGITTGEQYF

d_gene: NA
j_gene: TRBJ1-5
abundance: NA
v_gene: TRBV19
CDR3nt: TGTGCCAGTAGACCAGATCGGACAGAACGATACAATCAGCCCCAGCATTTT
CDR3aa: CASRPDRTERYNQPQHF

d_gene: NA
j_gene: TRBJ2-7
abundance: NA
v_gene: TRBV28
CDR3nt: TGTGCCAGCAGTTTACCGGGGGATCTCGTCTACGAGCAGTACTTC
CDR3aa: CASSLPGDLVYEQYF

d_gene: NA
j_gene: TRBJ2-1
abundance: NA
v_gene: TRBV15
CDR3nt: TGTGCCACCAGCAGAGATTCTAGTTTCAATGAGCAGTTCTTC
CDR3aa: CATSRDSSFNEQFF

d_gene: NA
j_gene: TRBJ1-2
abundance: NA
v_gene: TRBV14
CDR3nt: TGTGCCAGCAGCCCCCCTCTACAACAGAACTATGGCTACACCTTC
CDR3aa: CASSPPLQQNYGYTF

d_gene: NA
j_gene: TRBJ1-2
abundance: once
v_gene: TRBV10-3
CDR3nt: TGTGCCGCCGAGGGGGAGGGAGTAACTGGCTACACCTTC
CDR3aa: CAAEGEGVTGYTF

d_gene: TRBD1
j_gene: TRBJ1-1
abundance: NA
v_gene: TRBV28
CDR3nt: TGTGCCAGCAGCCTAGACAGGGGCGGGCGTTGGAACACTGAAGCTTTCTTT
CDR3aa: CASSLDRGGRWNTEAFF

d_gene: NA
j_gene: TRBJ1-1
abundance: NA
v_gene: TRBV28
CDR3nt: TGTGCCAGCAGTTTATCCCAAGGGGTCACTGAAGCTTTCTTT
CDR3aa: CASSLSQGVTEAFF

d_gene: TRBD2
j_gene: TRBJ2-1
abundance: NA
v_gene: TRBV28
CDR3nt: TGTGCCAGCAGTTTCTCGCAGCTAGCGGGAGGGCCTAGTGAGCAGTTCTTC
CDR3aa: CASSFSQLAGGPSEQFF

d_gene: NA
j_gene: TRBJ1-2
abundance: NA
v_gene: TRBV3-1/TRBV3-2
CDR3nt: TGTGCCAGCAGCCAACGGGGAGGTTATGGCTACACCTTC
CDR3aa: CASSQRGGYGYTF

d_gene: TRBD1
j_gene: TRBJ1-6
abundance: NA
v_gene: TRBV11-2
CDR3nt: TGTGCCAGCAGTATAGGGGGCTTCTATAATTCACCCCTCCACTTT
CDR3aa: CASSIGGFYNSPLHF

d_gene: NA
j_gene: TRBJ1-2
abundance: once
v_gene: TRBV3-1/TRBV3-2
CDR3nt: TGTGCCAGCAGCCAAGGGGGCTACTATGGCTACACCTTC
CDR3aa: CASSQGGYYGYTF

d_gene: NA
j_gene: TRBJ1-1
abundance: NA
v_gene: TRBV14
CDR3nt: TGTGCCAGCAGCCCGGGACTAGTAGGGGCTTTCTTT
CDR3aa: CASSPGLVGAFF

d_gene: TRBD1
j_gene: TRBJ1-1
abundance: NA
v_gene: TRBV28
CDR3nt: TGTGCCAGCGACTACAGGGGTATGAACACTGAAGCTTTCTTT
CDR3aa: CASDYRGMNTEAFF

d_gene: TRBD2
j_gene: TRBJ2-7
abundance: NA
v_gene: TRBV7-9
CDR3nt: TGTGCCAGCAGCACGACTAGCGGGAGGGCAACGGGCTCCTACGAGCAGTACTTC
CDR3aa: CASSTTSGRATGSYEQYF